The clone carrying this T cell receptor (beta chain) appeared a few times. The antigen remains unidentified. MiXCR was run by TCRdb on the 5' RACE reads, yielding one entry per CDR3 protein. This sample has 450,000 or so distinct CDR3 sequences; roughly 23% occur once, and the top ten carry about 12%. The data were taken from a study of T-cell memory formation after mild COVID-19. Study outcomes and limitations: Later expanders leaned CD4+, whereas clones that contracted between day 15 and 85 were balanced CD4/CD8. CD8+ contracting clones occupied EMRA, while CD4+ ones occupied mainly CM and EM.

This sequence was found in an adult woman who had mild COVID-19 (a few samples of this study predate the infection). Cell type and time point are not known. The sequencing sample was made of PBMCs or a T cell subset sorted from them (not recorded which).

The CDR3 reads CASSQVLQRTQETQYF. CDR3 bases: TGCGCCAGCAGCCAAGTCTTACAGCGGACCCAAGAGACCCAGTACTTC. V is TRBV4-1 and J is TRBJ2-5; D is perhaps TRBD2 (5 bases). Germline CDR1 is MGHRA and CDR2 is YSYEKL. V was cut by 1 base and J by 1 base, with 13 bases left in between. This CDR3 is 16 amino acids long.